This T cell receptor (beta chain) appears in the sequencing data of a study of T cell clones after liver transplantation (dated by TCRdb to the late 2010s). Background on the whole study: The samples were obtained from ITN030ST, a randomized trial that attempted immunosuppression withdrawal within 2 years after liver transplantation. To count as tolerant, a recipient had to stay completely off immunosuppression for at least one year without liver enzymes climbing beyond twice the upper limit of normal. Third party-reactive TCRbeta sequences were also identified from pre-transplant MLRs to serve as an antigen-independent comparator for donor-reactive sequences. Donor-reactive T cell clones were identified by TCRbeta sequencing following a pre-transplant mixed lymphocyte reaction and were subsequently tracked in post-transplant blood. The subjects received no induction therapy and were kept on standard immunosuppression until randomization at 12-24 months post-transplant. Blood samples were collected pre-transplant, pre-randomization before withdrawal, and post-randomization after either complete withdrawal or failed withdrawal. Of the 8 liver transplant recipients making up the studied cohort, 3 were classified as tolerant and 5 as non-tolerant. Of the eight recipients, a few were HCV-positive, while the remaining recipients had been transplanted for non-autoimmune, non-viral indications.

Broad study findings and their caveats: Because allograft tissue specimens were not available, migration of donor-reactive T cells into the graft, rather than deletion, may have occurred. Circulating donor-reactive CD4 TCRbeta sequences fell significantly post-transplant in most of the 8 subjects, irrespective of tolerance or HCV status. Low numbers of available donor cells limited the measurable donor-reactive repertoire in two subjects. A greater decline was seen for donor-reactive sequences than for third party-reactive sequences, suggesting partial antigen-specific deletion unrelated to withdrawal success. Conclusions were preliminary, limited by small, heterogeneous patient numbers and non-standardized post-transplant time points. When repertoire turnover was accounted for, significantly reduced detection of donor-reactive sequences was found in 7 of 8 subjects for CD4 and in 8 of 8 subjects for CD8.

A remark on this clone: Its specific antigen is unknown. No quality values exist for individual bases; no much larger clone is one base distant.

A distance of 18 bases separates the germline ends of V and J, which lose 8 bases and 13 bases respectively. CDR1 and CDR2 (SGHTA, FQGNSA) derive from the germline V gene. Including the terminal cysteine and phenylalanine, the CDR3 comprises 12 residues. The DNA shown is the 36-base CDR3, in frame from base 1. Frozen genomic DNA underwent high-throughput TCRbeta CDR3 sequencing by immunoSEQ, including PCR amplification, mapping, bias correction and internal controls. In the paper's pipeline: Only productive rearrangements were retained, with each unique TCRbeta sequence defined by its CDR3 nucleotide sequence together with its V and J gene. For classification of a sequence as donor-reactive, at least 5-fold expansion in CFSE-low cells relative to unstimulated pre-transplant cells and a frequency of at least 0.01% were required. Per-subject minimum frequency thresholds, based on the lowest-template unstimulated sample, ensured at least 90% detection power. Repertoire turnover was measured by Jensen-Shannon divergence between the top 1000 TCRbeta sequences post- and pre-transplant. Changes in detection of donor-reactive sequences were tested with two-sided Fisher's exact tests. Held by TCRdb, this immuneACCESS table contains in-frame sequences only and omits some clones. Under half of the omission traces to an unresolved V gene where checked; the cause of the rest is unknown. The V and J calls and clone size were taken over from that table, and D and trimming were inferred from the DNA. The sample records nearly 45,000 clones, roughly 84% of which are singletons. Of the sample, approximately 2.7% is held by the ten largest clones.

Unstimulated PBMCs, after thawing, were stained for CD3, CD4 and CD8 and then FACS-sorted into CD3+CD4+ and CD3+CD8+ populations. All 8 studied subjects were randomized to withdrawal of immunosuppression. The Qiagen DNeasy Blood and Tissue Kit was used to isolate genomic DNA. The material was CD4+ T cells from blood, obtained 24 months after liver transplant. Recombination linked TRBV7-2 to TRBJ2-1, with TRBD1 perhaps the D gene, on 5 matching bases. The sequence derives from a human patient who received a liver transplant. Following a transplant, some T lymphocytes may have been derived from the graft donor. The DNA is TGTGCCAGCTCTTCCTATAGGGGTCAACAGTTCTTC. This translates into CASSSYRGQQFF.